These 23 T cell receptor beta chains share one sample of origin, sequenced in a study of regulatory T cells in long-lasting Graves disease. Arm-PCR of CDR3 regions with iRepertoire HTBI primers generated TCR beta libraries. TCRdb ran MiXCR on the multiplex PCR reads and lists one entry per CDR3 protein. The sample carries about 220,000 distinct CDR3 sequences, around 20% recorded once. As for time point: newly diagnosed GD, antithyroid drugs for less than 3 months. Preparation of the TCR library used RNA extracted from PBMCs. The sample was also linked to a second study, of T cells in Graves' hyperthyroidism and ophthalmopathy.

The sequences come from peripheral blood mononuclear cells (PBMCs), collected at new diagnosis, from a patient treated with antithyroid drugs. The source of these receptors is a woman in her twenties or thirties with Graves disease.

This clonotype was seen repeatedly, ten times or more. The chain employs TRBV18 and TRBJ1-2, with a possible D match to TRBD1 (5 bases). V lost 3 bases to trimming and J lost 2 bases, with 16 bases between them. Germline V gene lookup returns CDR1 KGHSH and CDR2 LQKENI. This CDR3 is 16 amino acids long. CDR3 sequence (DNA): TGTGCCAGCTCACCCCAAGACCTCGGGGCCAACTATGGCTACACCTTC. The encoded protein is CASSPQDLGANYGYTF.

This clonotype was counted ten times or more. The V and J genes are TRBV7-9 and TRBJ2-5, with D maybe TRBD2 (6 bases). This CDR3 comprises 17 residues. Germline CDR1 SEHNR, CDR2 FQNEAQ (reference sequence). V was trimmed by 2 bases and J by 2 bases, leaving 18 bases between them. Here the CDR3 DNA reads TGTGCCAGCAGCTTAATAGGCGGGGCGCTAGATCAAGAGACCCAGTACTTC. Protein product: CASSLIGGALDQETQYF.

This clonotype has ten or more counts. The rearrangement uses TRBV7-9 and TRBJ2-7, with D hard to call. The germline V and J ends were trimmed by 5 bases and 5 bases, with 10 bases remaining between them. Germline values: CDR1 SEHNR, CDR2 FQNEAQ (reference sequence). The CDR3 contains 12 residues. The CDR3 reads CASSRAGNEQYF. In nucleotides, the CDR3 is TGTGCCAGCAGCCGTGCTGGGAACGAGCAGTACTTC.

This clonotype was counted at least ten times. V and J are TRBV28 and TRBJ1-4; perhaps TRBD1 as D (5 bases). CDR1 and CDR2 (germline): MDHEN, SYDVKM. This CDR3 spans 13 amino acids. Trimming stripped 6 bases from V and 3 bases from J, with 8 bases between. The CDR3 reads CASRQTANEKLFF. The CDR3 DNA follows: TGTGCCAGCAGACAGACAGCTAATGAAAAACTGTTTTTT. Full variable domain (rest looked up from reference TRBV28 and TRBJ1-4): DVKVTQSSRYLVKRTGEKVFLECVQDMDHENMFWYRQDPGLGLRLIYFSYDVKMKEKGDIPEGYSVSREKKERFSLILESASTNQTSMYLCASRQTANEKLFFGSGTQLSVL.

This clonotype came up a few times. The V call is TRBV13, the J call TRBJ2-7; D is unclear. CDR1 and CDR2 (germline): PRHDT, FYEKMQ (reference sequence). The CDR3 has 14 amino acids. Trimming took 3 bases from V and 2 from J, leaving 11 bases between them. CDR3: CASSFGSYAYEQYF. The CDR3 nucleotides read TGTGCCAGCAGCTTCGGCAGCTATGCCTACGAGCAGTACTTC.

This clonotype was seen repeatedly, ten times or more. This chain connects TRBV12-3 or TRBV12-4 to TRBJ2-1; no clear D. TRBJ2-5 matches the DNA end more closely, so the J call is doubtful. The CDR3 extends over 15 amino acids. This CDR3 is CASSRTPRRKETQYF. The CDR3 DNA sequence: TGTGCCAGCAGTCGGACGCCTAGAAGGAAAGAGACCCAGTACTTC.

The table lists this clonotype with a few counts. The genes are TRBV7-9 and TRBJ1-5, with TRBD1 as a possible D gene (5 bases). The CDR3 covers 15 residues. Trimming cost V 10 bases and J 0 bases, with 16 bases left between them. Germline V gene lookup returns CDR1 SEHNR and CDR2 FQNEAQ (reference sequence). CDR3 bases: TGTGCCACCGAGAAGACAGTCGATAGCAATCAGCCCCAGCATTTT. Its protein product is CATEKTVDSNQPQHF.

This clonotype was seen repeatedly, ten times or more. This rearrangement joins TRBV30 to TRBJ2-7; tentatively, D is TRBD1 (5 bases). The length of the CDR3 is 14 residues. Germline assignment: CDR1 GTSNPN and CDR2 SVGIG (reference sequence). Trimming removed 1 base from V and 0 bases from J, with 10 bases in between. CDR3 residues: CAWSAGFRSYEQYF. The CDR3 DNA reads TGTGCCTGGAGTGCAGGGTTTCGCTCCTACGAGCAGTACTTC.

There are many counts of this clonotype. CDR3 bases: TGTGCCAGCAGCCATACAGGGGTCAACACTGAAGCTTTCTTT. Protein sequence: CASSHTGVNTEAFF. This rearrangement joins TRBV6-1 to TRBJ1-1, with 7 bases aligning to TRBD1. The CDR3 has 14 amino acids. J lost 2 bases, V lost 6 bases, and 6 bases had no gene match. Germline assignment: CDR1 MNHNS and CDR2 SASEGT.

In this sample, this clonotype turned up many times. The rearrangement joins TRBV28 to TRBJ2-5; 8 positions agree with TRBD2. The V segment lost 7 bases and the J segment 2 bases; nucleotides outside the gene matches: 9. This CDR3 region has 15 residues. CDR1 is MDHEN, CDR2 SYDVKM, per germline. The CDR3 bases are TGTGCCAGCAACTCGGGAGGGGCCGAACAAGAGACCCAGTACTTC. This sequence encodes CASNSGGAEQETQYF.

At least ten counts were recorded for this clonotype. The chain recombines TRBV5-6 with TRBJ1-2, with a possible D match to TRBD1 (5 bases). The V end was cut by 2 bases, the J end by 5 bases, with 10 bases between. CDR1 and CDR2 (germline): SGHDT, YYEEEE. This CDR3 spans 13 amino acids. DNA of the CDR3: TGTGCCAGCAGCTTCAGGGTGTCGTATGGCTACACCTTC. Protein product: CASSFRVSYGYTF.

A few counts support this clonotype. This sequence joins TRBV30 and TRBJ1-2, with TRBD1 matching 7 bases. V was pared by 5 bases and J by 6 bases, with 3 bases of the junction left unmatched. The CDR3 has 11 residues. CDR1 is GTSNPN and CDR2 is SVGIG in the germline V gene (reference sequence). CDR3 in amino acids: CAWGTANGYTF. CDR3 in DNA: TGTGCCTGGGGGACAGCTAATGGCTACACCTTC.

Regarding this clonotype: It is likely a read error, because the conserved phenylalanine at the end of the CDR3 is missing. The rearrangement links TRBV3-1 to TRBJ2-7; the D gene is possibly TRBD2 (6 bases). Trimming removed 4 bases at V and 7 bases at J, with 14 bases between. The CDR3 is made up of 13 amino acids. Looked up from germline, CDR1 is LGHDT and CDR2 is YNNKEL (reference sequence). CDR3 protein: CASSPLSRGEQYL. The CDR3, as DNA: TGTGCCAGCAGCCCACTCTCGCGGGGAGAGCAGTACCTC.

This clonotype came up many times. The chain has TRBV28 and TRBJ1-1, with 9 positions matching TRBD1. V was clipped by 6 bases and J by 4 bases; unmatched bases: 12. Germline-derived CDR1 and CDR2 are MDHEN and SYDVKM. The CDR3 is 16 residues long. The CDR3 region is CASRAPPGTGTTEAFF. In nucleotides, the CDR3 is TGTGCCAGCAGGGCCCCCCCCGGGACAGGGACCACTGAAGCTTTCTTT.

This clonotype was seen many times. V gene TRBV2 combines with J gene TRBJ2-2, with TRBD2 matching over 10 bases. Per the germline V gene, CDR1 is SNHLY and CDR2 is FYNNEI. There are 17 residues in the CDR3. With V trimmed by 4 bases and J by 7 bases, 12 bases remained unmatched. CDR3 loop: CASSVNVAGGQGGELFF. For the CDR3, the DNA is TGTGCCAGCAGTGTAAACGTAGCGGGAGGTCAGGGCGGGGAGCTGTTTTTT.

The V gene is TRBV9, the J gene TRBJ2-1; 13 bases are shared with TRBD2. There are 16 residues in the CDR3. V dropped 4 bases and J dropped 7; count of bases not matched to a gene: 8. The germline CDR1 and CDR2 sequences are SGDLS and YYNGEE. The CDR3 coding sequence is TGTGCCAGCAGCCCCGGGACTAGCGGGGTCGAGAATGAGCAGTTCTTC. Its protein is CASSPGTSGVENEQFF.

This clonotype has ten or more counts. The rearrangement uses TRBV6-1 and TRBJ1-2; D not resolved. The ends were cut back, 11 bases at V and 5 bases at J, with 12 bases in the middle. Germline lookup yields CDR1 MNHNS and CDR2 SASEGT. CDR3 length: 11 amino acids. DNA for the CDR3: TGTGCCGGTTTGGGTTGGTATGGCTACACCTTC. Translating it yields CAGLGWYGYTF.

The genes are TRBV5-1 and TRBJ1-1; unclear D gene. V lost 2 bases and J 4 bases, leaving 9 bases between the germline ends. This CDR3 region has 13 residues. Per the germline V gene, CDR1 is SGHRS and CDR2 is YFSETQ. The CDR3 DNA reads as TGCGCCAGCAGCTTAAGTAGTAGCACTGAAGCTTTCTTT. Its translation is CASSLSSSTEAFF.

The rearrangement uses TRBV12-3 or TRBV12-4 and TRBJ1-6; the match to TRBD1 covers 8 bases. The CDR3 covers 16 residues. The ends lost 6 bases at V and 7 bases at J; junction bases unmatched: 11. In nucleotides, the CDR3 is TGTGCCAGCAGGAGACAGGGGTTGGGGGAGAATTCACCCCTCCACTTT. This codes for CASRRQGLGENSPLHF.

This clonotype was counted many times. The chain recombines TRBV19 with TRBJ2-1; 10 bases match TRBD2. The CDR3 is made up of 15 amino acids. The J segment lost 2 bases and the V segment lost 6 bases, leaving 4 bases of the junction unmatched. Germline CDR1 reads LNHDA; CDR2 reads SQIVND (reference sequence). The CDR3 sequence: CASRLSGRAYNEQFF. In DNA form, the CDR3 reads TGTGCCAGTAGACTGAGCGGGAGGGCCTACAATGAGCAGTTCTTC.

This clonotype was counted ten times or more. CDR3 sequence (DNA): TGCAGCGTCGGAGGCTACTACGAGCAGTACTTC. Translated, it gives CSVGGYYEQYF. The chain couples TRBV29-1 to TRBJ2-7, with D perhaps matching TRBD2 (5 bases). Germline V gene lookup returns CDR1 SQVTM and CDR2 ANQGSEA. This CDR3 has 11 amino acids. Trimming pared 6 bases from V and 3 bases from J, leaving 9 bases between.

This clonotype was found many times. This rearrangement joins TRBV28 to TRBJ1-6; 7 positions agree with TRBD1. The germline V gene encodes CDR1 MDHEN and CDR2 SYDVKM. With V trimmed by 3 bases and J by 10 bases, 9 bases remained unmatched. This CDR3 comprises 15 residues. CDR3 region: CASSFRQGGGSPLHF. The CDR3 coding sequence is TGTGCCAGCAGTTTCAGACAGGGCGGTGGGTCACCCCTCCACTTT.

This clonotype was observed at least ten times. The chain employs TRBV27 and TRBJ2-7, with 9 nucleotides matching TRBD1. The germline V gene encodes CDR1 MNHEY and CDR2 SMNVEV (reference sequence). CDR3 length: 13 amino acids. The ends lost 8 bases at V and 3 bases at J; junction bases unmatched: 5. The CDR3 here is CASSGQGIYEQYF. DNA for the CDR3: TGTGCCAGCTCGGGACAGGGCATCTACGAGCAGTACTTC.